This note documents a single TCR beta chain sequence. These data originate in a study of cytomegalovirus exposure and HLA in healthy donors. In germline, CDR1 is SNHLY, CDR2 FYNNEI. The V end was cut by 8 bases, the J end by 3 bases, with 16 bases between. The CDR3 is 14 residues long. PCR primers comprised 60 Vbeta and 13 Jbeta primers. Only in-frame clones appear in the TCRdb table, and some are missing; sequencing was by immunoSEQ multiplex PCR. The sample lists approximately 91,000 clones, 81% seen once, with over 9% in the top ten. The chain uses TRBV2 and TRBJ2-5; possible D gene TRBD2, 5 bases. The receptor comes from a human donor in good health. The sample comprised PBMCs. The CDR3 loop is CASWKSGRKETQYF. CDR3 bases: TGTGCCAGCTGGAAGAGCGGACGCAAAGAGACCCAGTACTTC.